This T cell receptor beta chain was captured in a study of ipilimumab plus nivolumab after autologous stem cell transplantation. Study summary: The DLBCL cohort had primary refractory and relapsed disease, with 18-month progression-free survival of about 86% and 29%.

Measured with immunoSEQ multiplex PCR; TCRdb has only the in-frame clones, and not every one. The table has 15,000 to 20,000 clones, about 80% seen once. V shed 3 bases and J shed 6 bases, with 11 bases lying between them. Germline CDR1 is SGHNT and CDR2 is YENEEA. The CDR3 extends over 13 amino acids. The chain links TRBV11-3 to TRBJ1-2; a possible D gene is TRBD1 (6 bases). The sample in question was PBMCs, obtained in a trial of ipilimumab plus nivolumab as post-transplant consolidation. The TCR was taken from a male donor with diffuse large B-cell lymphoma. As DNA, the CDR3 is TGTGCCAGCAGCTTCTCGGGGGGCGATGGCTACACCTTC. This codes for CASSFSGGDGYTF.